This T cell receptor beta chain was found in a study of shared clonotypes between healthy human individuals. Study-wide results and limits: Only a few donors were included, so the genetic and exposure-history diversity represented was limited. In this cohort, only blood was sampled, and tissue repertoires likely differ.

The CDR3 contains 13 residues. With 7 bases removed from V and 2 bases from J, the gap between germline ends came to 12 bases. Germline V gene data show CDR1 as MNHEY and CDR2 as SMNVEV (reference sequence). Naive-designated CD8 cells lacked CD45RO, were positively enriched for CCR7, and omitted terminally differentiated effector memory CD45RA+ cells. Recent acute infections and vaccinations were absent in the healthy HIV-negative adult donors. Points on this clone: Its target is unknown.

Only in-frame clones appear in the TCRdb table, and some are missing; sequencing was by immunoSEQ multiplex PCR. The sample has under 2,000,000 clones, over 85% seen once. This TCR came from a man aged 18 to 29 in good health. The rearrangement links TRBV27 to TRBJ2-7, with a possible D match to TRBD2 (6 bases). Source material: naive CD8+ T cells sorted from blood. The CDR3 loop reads CASKAGGTYEQYF. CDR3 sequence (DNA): TGTGCCAGCAAAGCTGGCGGGACCTACGAGCAGTACTTC.